The text below deals with one T cell receptor beta chain. Any history of autoimmune disease or systemic immunosuppression disqualified patients. This sample is drawn from a study of OX40 agonist ivuxolimab in advanced cancers. Study-wide context: Of mixed ages from about 23 to 79 and averaging about 60 years, the group was about 80% male. Three patients, one with hepatocellular carcinoma and two with cutaneous melanoma, achieved partial responses.

This table comes from immunoSEQ multiplex PCR, and its TCRdb copy is limited to in-frame clones, with some not included. The data contain about 120,000 clones, around 93% of them singletons. The CDR3 is made up of 16 amino acids. From germline, CDR1 is SGHVS and CDR2 FQNEAQ. V lost 5 bases and J lost 7; bases outside the gene matches: 12. The chain recombines TRBV7-8 with TRBJ2-1; 9 positions agree with TRBD1. Specimen: CD4+ or CD8+ T cells sorted from blood, collected in a trial of the OX40 agonist ivuxolimab. This receptor was taken from an adult with an advanced solid tumor such as melanoma, head and neck, liver or kidney cancer. The CDR3 loop reads CASSATGTGMRNEQFF. In DNA, the CDR3 is TGTGCCAGCAGCGCGACCGGGACAGGGATGAGGAATGAGCAGTTCTTC.